What follows are 24 T cell receptor beta chains derived from one specimen sequenced in a study of blood T cell repertoires in COVID-19. The repertoire was sequenced with immunoSEQ multiplex PCR; TCRdb's copy has only in-frame clones and lacks some. The table records tens of thousands of clones, around nine tenths of them present only once. Sequenced input: peripheral blood. All receptors come from a man aged 50 or older with active COVID-19.

This clone occurred once. V is TRBV5-5 and J is TRBJ2-3; weak D call: TRBD2 (6 bases). Germline CDR1 and CDR2: SGHKS and YYEKEE (reference sequence). V was trimmed by 4 bases and J by 0 bases, leaving 18 bases between them. CDR3 length: 17 residues. The chain's CDR3 is CASSPSGGTASTDTQYF. The CDR3 DNA is TGTGCCAGCAGCCCCTCAGGAGGGACGGCTAGCACAGATACGCAGTATTTT.

The chain couples TRBV28 to TRBJ1-3; 7 bases map to TRBD1. Trimming at V came to 1 base and at J to 4 bases, leaving 7 bases not matched to a gene. The CDR3 contains 16 residues. Germline-derived CDR1 and CDR2 are MDHEN and SYDVKM. CDR3 DNA: TGTGCCAGCAGTTTATACAAGGGGGCGAGCGGAAACACCATATATTTT. Its protein is CASSLYKGASGNTIYF. Filled out from reference TRBV28 and TRBJ1-3, the complete variable domain reads DVKVTQSSRYLVKRTGEKVFLECVQDMDHENMFWYRQDPGLGLRLIYFSYDVKMKEKGDIPEGYSVSREKKERFSLILESASTNQTSMYLCASSLYKGASGNTIYFGEGSWLTVV.

The chain is built from TRBV19 and TRBJ1-4, with a weak D call TRBD1 (6 bases). Trimming left V 4 bases short and J 8 bases short, with 11 bases between. The germline CDR1 and CDR2 sequences are LNHDA and SQIVND (reference sequence). The CDR3 runs 13 residues. As DNA, the CDR3 is TGTGCCAGTAGTAAGGACAGACAAGAAAAACTGTTTTTT. It yields the protein CASSKDRQEKLFF.

The gene calls are TRBV5-6 and TRBJ2-1; 12 nucleotides agree with TRBD2. CDR1 SGHDT and CDR2 YYEEEE come from the germline V gene. The V gene end was trimmed by 1 base and the J gene end by 8 bases; junction bases not matched to a gene: 7. CDR3 size: 16 residues. The CDR3 loop reads CASSLKLAGGPDEQFF. The CDR3 DNA sequence: TGTGCCAGCAGCTTGAAGCTAGCGGGAGGGCCCGATGAGCAGTTCTTC.

This clone was counted a single time. Other DNA sequences in this sample translate to the same CDR3. This chain links TRBV27 with TRBJ2-1; 13 positions agree with TRBD2. Germline assignment: CDR1 MNHEY and CDR2 SMNVEV (reference sequence). With V trimmed by 5 bases and J by 2 bases, 6 bases remained unmatched. CDR3 length equals 17 residues. The CDR3 region is CASSPRTSGRAYNEQFF. The DNA of the CDR3 is TGTGCCAGCAGTCCGAGGACTAGCGGGAGAGCCTACAATGAGCAGTTCTTC.

V is TRBV29-1 and J is TRBJ2-2; D is perhaps TRBD2 (5 bases). The CDR3 covers 14 residues. Germline-derived CDR1 and CDR2 are SQVTM and ANQGSEA. V lost 6 bases to trimming and J lost 6 bases, with 17 bases between them. This CDR3 reads CSVTEASRSGELFF. CDR3 DNA sequence: TGCAGCGTCACGGAGGCCTCGCGGTCCGGGGAGCTGTTTTTT.

This chain uses TRBV28 with TRBJ1-1; no reliable D call. V lost 6 bases, J lost 1 base, and 12 bases lay in between. The length of the CDR3 is 14 residues. The V gene's germline CDR1 is MDHEN and CDR2 SYDVKM. CDR3 sequence reads: CASRRVGRNTEAFF. The DNA for the CDR3 is TGTGCCAGCAGGAGGGTTGGGCGGAACACTGAAGCTTTCTTT. Filled out from reference TRBV28 and TRBJ1-1, the complete variable domain reads DVKVTQSSRYLVKRTGEKVFLECVQDMDHENMFWYRQDPGLGLRLIYFSYDVKMKEKGDIPEGYSVSREKKERFSLILESASTNQTSMYLCASRRVGRNTEAFFGQGTRLTVV.

The chain uses TRBV19 and TRBJ1-1; weak D call: TRBD1 (5 bases). The germline V and J ends were trimmed by 3 bases and 4 bases, with 18 bases remaining between them. Germline V gene lookup returns CDR1 LNHDA and CDR2 SQIVND (reference sequence). CDR3 length equals 16 residues. Here the CDR3 reads CASSIGGAGSITEAFF. In DNA form, the CDR3 reads TGTGCCAGTAGTATTGGCGGGGCAGGGTCGATCACTGAAGCTTTCTTT.

The chain has TRBV2 and TRBJ2-5; 15 bases align to TRBD2. Germline V gives CDR1 SNHLY, CDR2 FYNNEI. This CDR3 comprises 17 residues. With 3 bases clipped from V and 6 bases from J, the junction kept 8 bases outside the gene matches. CDR3 nucleotide sequence: TGTGCCAGCAGTGAGAGGACTAGCGGGAGGGCCGGGAAGACCCAGTACTTC. The encoded protein is CASSERTSGRAGKTQYF.

J is TRBJ2-2 and V is TRBV5-6, with 7 bases that match TRBD1. The CDR3 totals 16 residues. With 3 bases clipped from V and 3 bases from J, the junction kept 8 bases outside the gene matches. Germline CDR1 SGHDT, CDR2 YYEEEE. CDR3 sequence reads: CASSSILTGDTGELFF. In DNA, the CDR3 is TGTGCCAGCAGCTCAATACTCACAGGGGACACCGGGGAGCTGTTTTTT.

The genes are TRBV6-2 or TRBV6-3 and TRBJ2-2; TRBD2 agrees at 14 bases. The V and J ends lost 6 bases and 2 bases, in that order; junction bases with no gene match: 5. Germline V gives CDR1 MNHEY, CDR2 SVGEGT. The CDR3 consists of 17 residues. The CDR3 spells CASSKGLAGANTGELFF. CDR3 bases: TGTGCCAGCAGCAAGGGACTAGCGGGAGCAAACACCGGGGAGCTGTTTTTT.

This rearrangement joins TRBV4-3 to TRBJ1-6; 7 positions match TRBD1. This CDR3 comprises 18 residues. CDR1 LGHNA and CDR2 YSLEER come from the germline V gene. V gave up 0 bases and J gave up 5 bases; unmatched junction bases: 10. The CDR3 DNA reads as TGCGCCAGCAGCCAAGAGAGACAGGGCGCGGGAAATAATTCACCCCTCCACTTT. Its translation: CASSQERQGAGNNSPLHF.

The chain is built from TRBV12-5 and TRBJ2-3; D perhaps matches TRBD2 (6 bases). CDR3 size: 17 residues. Trimming removed 1 base from V and 4 bases from J, with 18 bases in between. The V gene's germline CDR1 is LGHNT and CDR2 FRNRAP. CDR3 nucleotide sequence: TGTGCTAGTGGTTTGGGCCTATCAGGGAGGAGCGCAGATACGCAGTATTTT. Translation gives CASGLGLSGRSADTQYF.

V gene TRBV11-1 combines with J gene TRBJ2-1, with D perhaps TRBD1 (5 bases). The CDR3 is 14 amino acids. Germline lookup yields CDR1 SGHAT and CDR2 FQDESV (reference sequence). Trimming cost V 5 bases and J 0 bases, with 8 bases left between them. CDR3 region: CASSRQSSYNEQFF. The CDR3 DNA reads TGTGCCAGCAGCCGACAGAGCTCCTACAATGAGCAGTTCTTC.

V and J are TRBV7-2 and TRBJ2-1, with a possible D match to TRBD2 (7 bases). Germline-derived CDR1 and CDR2 are SGHTA and FQGNSA. V was shortened by 1 base and J by 2 bases, with 9 bases between the two germline ends. The CDR3 loop spans 15 amino acids. CDR3 bases: TGTGCCAGCAGCTTAGTGCGGGGGCCCTACAATGAGCAGTTCTTC. Translating it yields CASSLVRGPYNEQFF.

The chain employs TRBV4-1 and TRBJ2-1; 8 bases are shared with TRBD1. The CDR3 loop spans 15 amino acids. J was trimmed by 8 bases and V by 0 bases; bases with no gene match: 6. The germline CDR1 and CDR2 sequences are MGHRA and YSYEKL. The CDR3 region has the DNA TGCGCCAGCAGCCAAGAGTGGCAGGGGGCATATGAGCAGTTCTTC. Translation: CASSQEWQGAYEQFF.

This clone was detected only a few times. V usage is TRBV11-2 and J usage is TRBJ1-5, with 7 bases aligning to TRBD1. This CDR3 spans 14 amino acids. Germline V gives CDR1 SGHAT, CDR2 FQNNGV. V was pared by 5 bases and J by 2 bases, with 3 bases of the junction left unmatched. The CDR3 sequence: CASSPDRGNQPQHF. The CDR3 nucleotides are TGTGCCAGCAGCCCCGACAGGGGCAATCAGCCCCAGCATTTT.

This clone showed up just a few times. V and J are TRBV23-1 and TRBJ1-1; 7 bases line up with TRBD1. TRBV23-1 is an ORF for which the function is uncertain. Unmatched junction bases numbered 13, after V lost 2 bases and J lost 1 base. The CDR3 is 18 amino acids. CDR3 coding DNA: TGCGCCAGCAGTCAAATGGAGGGGGCCTCCCAGGGGAACACTGAAGCTTTCTTT. Encoded protein: CASSQMEGASQGNTEAFF.

The chain combines TRBV28 with TRBJ1-3; D is unclear. V was shortened by 7 bases and J by 0 bases, with 10 bases between the two germline ends. CDR1 MDHEN and CDR2 SYDVKM come from the germline V gene. The CDR3 contains 14 residues. The CDR3: CASISGGSGNTIYF. In DNA form, the CDR3 reads TGTGCCAGCATCTCCGGAGGCTCTGGAAACACCATATATTTT.

This rearrangement joins TRBV5-1 to TRBJ1-1, with 7 nucleotides matching TRBD1. Per germline, CDR1 SGHRS and CDR2 YFSETQ. The CDR3 length is 14 residues. The V gene end was trimmed by 3 bases and the J gene end by 6 bases; junction bases not matched to a gene: 8. Here the CDR3 reads CASSSPGQSSEAFF. The CDR3 DNA is TGCGCCAGCAGCTCACCGGGACAGAGCTCTGAAGCTTTCTTT.

The gene calls are TRBV9 and TRBJ2-2, with TRBD2 identical over 7 bases. The germline CDR1 and CDR2 sequences are SGDLS and YYNGEE. After removal of 1 base from V and 0 bases from J, the junction contained 18 bases not matched to a gene. This CDR3 spans 21 amino acids. This chain's CDR3 is CASSVRGLDVGLPSNTGELFF. CDR3 nucleotides: TGTGCCAGCAGCGTAAGGGGTTTGGACGTGGGACTACCCTCGAACACCGGGGAGCTGTTTTTT.

In its sample, this clone was seen a few times. CDR3 loop: CASSLGTGDNQPQHF. The CDR3 bases are TGTGCCAGCAGCTTGGGGACAGGGGACAATCAGCCCCAGCATTTT. The gene calls are TRBV5-4 and TRBJ1-5; TRBD1 agrees at 9 bases. CDR1 SGHNT and CDR2 YYREEE come from the germline V gene (reference sequence). The CDR3 length is 15 residues. After removal of 0 bases from V and 3 bases from J, the junction contained 1 base not matched to a gene.

The chain is built from TRBV5-4 and TRBJ1-5, with D possibly matching TRBD1 (5 bases). The CDR3 has 14 residues. The germline CDR1 and CDR2 sequences are SGHNT and YYREEE (reference sequence). Trimming cost V 4 bases and J 7 bases, with 15 bases left between them. The chain's CDR3 is CASSLYGGSQPQHF. CDR3 nucleotides: TGTGCCAGCAGCCTCTATGGGGGGTCGCAGCCCCAGCATTTT.

J is TRBJ1-2 and V is TRBV28, with D tentatively TRBD1 (5 bases). The germline V gene has CDR1 MDHEN and CDR2 SYDVKM. Trimming took off 4 bases at V and 0 bases at J, with 6 bases between the two ends. This CDR3 has 13 residues. The CDR3 bases are TGTGCCAGCAGTTGGGGCGCTAACTATGGCTACACCTTC. Translated: CASSWGANYGYTF.